A selection of T cell receptor beta chains follows, all from one sample in a study of T cell responses to AZD1222 COVID-19 vaccine. TCRdb's copy holds only in-frame clones and misses some; the assay was immunoSEQ multiplex PCR. The sample has 90,000 to 120,000 clones, about 92% seen once. Specimen: peripheral blood, collected on day 0 of AZD1222 vaccination. Receptor source: an adult in good health. Each CDR3 is given with its conserved first and last residue. The order of the fields is J gene, clone size, D gene, CDR3 length, V gene, CDR3 DNA, CDR3 protein. D genes are given only for firm matches. Part of the rows lack a size; the others show once, few, many or a class for expanded clones.

j_gene: TRBJ1-6; abundance: .; d_gene: TRBD1; len: 14; v_gene: TRBV11-3; CDR3nt: TGTGCCAGCAGCTGGGGACAGGATAATTCACCCCTCCACTTT; CDR3aa: CASSWGQDNSPLHF
j_gene: TRBJ1-2; abundance: few; d_gene: .; len: 14; v_gene: TRBV28; CDR3nt: TGTGCCAGCAGAGAGGGGACAAGAGCCTATGGCTACACCTTC; CDR3aa: CASREGTRAYGYTF
j_gene: TRBJ1-1; abundance: .; d_gene: .; len: 14; v_gene: TRBV19; CDR3nt: TGTGCCAGCGACCCGGGTCCAGGGGACACTGAAGCTTTCTTT; CDR3aa: CASDPGPGDTEAFF
j_gene: TRBJ1-6; abundance: .; d_gene: TRBD1; len: 14; v_gene: TRBV7-8; CDR3nt: TGTGCCAGCAGCTTGGACAGGGGGAATTCACCCCTCCACTTT; CDR3aa: CASSLDRGNSPLHF
j_gene: TRBJ1-2; abundance: .; d_gene: .; len: 15; v_gene: TRBV19; CDR3nt: TGTGCCAGTAGTTCCCTTATGAGGGGCTGGCATGGCTACACCTTC; CDR3aa: CASSSLMRGWHGYTF
j_gene: TRBJ2-3; abundance: .; d_gene: TRBD2; len: 17; v_gene: TRBV7-2; CDR3nt: TGTGCCAGCAGCTTAGATGGACTAGCTGGGCGGACAGATACGCAGTATTTT; CDR3aa: CASSLDGLAGRTDTQYF
j_gene: TRBJ2-7; abundance: .; d_gene: .; len: 12; v_gene: TRBV28; CDR3nt: TGTGCCAGCAGTTCCGGGCCCTACGAGCAGTACTTC; CDR3aa: CASSSGPYEQYF
j_gene: TRBJ2-1; abundance: .; d_gene: TRBD2; len: 17; v_gene: TRBV3-1/TRBV3-2; CDR3nt: TGTGCCAGCACAAAAGGGAGGGCTAGCGGGAGAGGGAATGAGCAGTTCTTC; CDR3aa: CASTKGRASGRGNEQFF
j_gene: TRBJ2-5; abundance: .; d_gene: .; len: 15; v_gene: TRBV3-1/TRBV3-2; CDR3nt: TGTGCCAGCAGCTACGAAATAATTCAGAAAGAGACCCAGTACTTC; CDR3aa: CASSYEIIQKETQYF
j_gene: TRBJ1-6; abundance: .; d_gene: .; len: 14; v_gene: TRBV19; CDR3nt: TGTGCCAGCCGTAGGGGGGAGGGTAATTCACCCCTCCACTTT; CDR3aa: CASRRGEGNSPLHF
j_gene: TRBJ2-2; abundance: .; d_gene: .; len: 14; v_gene: TRBV9; CDR3nt: TGTGCCAGCAGCGTAGGGGGAACCACCGGGGAGCTGTTTTTT; CDR3aa: CASSVGGTTGELFF
j_gene: TRBJ2-5; abundance: .; d_gene: TRBD1; len: 16; v_gene: TRBV18; CDR3nt: TGTGCCAGCTCACCCGTTCGGGACAGGGTAATTGAGACCCAGTACTTC; CDR3aa: CASSPVRDRVIETQYF
j_gene: TRBJ2-7; abundance: once; d_gene: TRBD1; len: 15; v_gene: TRBV7-2; CDR3nt: TGTGCCAGCAGCTTAGGCGGACAGGGGGCCTACGAGCAGTACTTC; CDR3aa: CASSLGGQGAYEQYF
j_gene: TRBJ2-5; abundance: once; d_gene: .; len: 13; v_gene: TRBV15; CDR3nt: TGTGCCACCAGCAGAGATGCATGGGAGACCCAGTACTTC; CDR3aa: CATSRDAWETQYF
j_gene: TRBJ1-1; abundance: .; d_gene: .; len: 14; v_gene: TRBV14; CDR3nt: TGTGCCAGCAGCCAAGGATCCCGCGGCACTGAAGCTTTCTTT; CDR3aa: CASSQGSRGTEAFF
j_gene: TRBJ2-7; abundance: .; d_gene: .; len: 19; v_gene: TRBV19; CDR3nt: TGTGCCAGTAGTACCTCGGCGCCAGGGGGGGACATTCCCTCCTACGAGCAGTACTTC; CDR3aa: CASSTSAPGGDIPSYEQYF
j_gene: TRBJ2-2; abundance: .; d_gene: TRBD1; len: 16; v_gene: TRBV11-3; CDR3nt: TGTGCCAGCAGCTTAGATGGACAGGCGTCCACCGGGGAGCTGTTTTTT; CDR3aa: CASSLDGQASTGELFF
j_gene: TRBJ1-2; abundance: .; d_gene: .; len: 16; v_gene: TRBV6-5; CDR3nt: TGTGCCAGCAGTTACTCGACTGGGGCCCTTCGGTATGGCTACACCTTC; CDR3aa: CASSYSTGALRYGYTF
j_gene: TRBJ1-2; abundance: .; d_gene: .; len: 13; v_gene: TRBV27; CDR3nt: TGTGCCAGCAGCCTCCGGGGGATCTATGGCTACACCTTC; CDR3aa: CASSLRGIYGYTF
j_gene: TRBJ2-3; abundance: .; d_gene: TRBD1; len: 16; v_gene: TRBV9; CDR3nt: TGTGCCAGCAGCCCATCTGGACAGGGGAGGACAGATACGCAGTATTTT; CDR3aa: CASSPSGQGRTDTQYF
j_gene: TRBJ2-7; abundance: .; d_gene: TRBD2; len: 13; v_gene: TRBV28; CDR3nt: TGTGCCAGCAGTTTAATCGGGAGGTCCGAGCAGTACTTC; CDR3aa: CASSLIGRSEQYF
j_gene: TRBJ1-5; abundance: .; d_gene: TRBD1; len: 15; v_gene: TRBV7-8; CDR3nt: TGTGCCAGCGGGAGTAGGGACAGACGCCAGGGGCCCCAGCATTTT; CDR3aa: CASGSRDRRQGPQHF
j_gene: TRBJ2-7; abundance: .; d_gene: .; len: 16; v_gene: TRBV21-1; CDR3nt: TGTGCCAGCAGCCCCAAGATCGGGCAAGATTCCTACGAGCAGTACTTC; CDR3aa: CASSPKIGQDSYEQYF
j_gene: TRBJ2-3; abundance: .; d_gene: .; len: 12; v_gene: TRBV2; CDR3nt: TGTGCCAGCACCGGGACTTCAGATACGCAGTATTTT; CDR3aa: CASTGTSDTQYF
j_gene: TRBJ1-1; abundance: .; d_gene: .; len: 15; v_gene: TRBV13; CDR3nt: TGTGCCAGCAGCTTTCTTAGGACAGCGAACACTGAAGCTTTCTTT; CDR3aa: CASSFLRTANTEAFF
j_gene: TRBJ2-7; abundance: .; d_gene: .; len: 15; v_gene: TRBV28; CDR3nt: TGTGCCAGCAGCTCGGGAGACAGGGTACGGCACGAGCAGTACTTC; CDR3aa: CASSSGDRVRHEQYF
j_gene: TRBJ1-2; abundance: .; d_gene: .; len: 13; v_gene: TRBV9; CDR3nt: TGTGCCAGCGAGAAGGACACCAACTATGGCTACACCTTC; CDR3aa: CASEKDTNYGYTF
j_gene: TRBJ2-5; abundance: .; d_gene: .; len: 13; v_gene: TRBV5-1; CDR3nt: TGCGCCAGTCGAACCGACCCGCGGGAGACCCAGTACTTC; CDR3aa: CASRTDPRETQYF
j_gene: TRBJ2-4; abundance: .; d_gene: .; len: 15; v_gene: TRBV3-1/TRBV3-2; CDR3nt: TGTGCCAGCAGCCAAGCCCCCCCGACCTGGGGATTGCAGTACTTC; CDR3aa: CASSQAPPTWGLQYF
j_gene: TRBJ2-7; abundance: .; d_gene: .; len: 14; v_gene: TRBV7-9; CDR3nt: TGTGCCAGCAGCTCTGACAGGCGCCACTACGAGCAGTACTTC; CDR3aa: CASSSDRRHYEQYF
j_gene: TRBJ1-6; abundance: .; d_gene: .; len: 15; v_gene: TRBV7-2; CDR3nt: TGTGCCAGCAGCCCAGTAGGGGGTGTCGATTCACCCCTCCACTTT; CDR3aa: CASSPVGGVDSPLHF
j_gene: TRBJ2-7; abundance: .; d_gene: TRBD1; len: 17; v_gene: TRBV15; CDR3nt: TGTGCCACCAGCAGAGTGCGGACAGGGGGTGTCCAGTACGAGCAGTACTTC; CDR3aa: CATSRVRTGGVQYEQYF
j_gene: TRBJ2-1; abundance: .; d_gene: .; len: 15; v_gene: TRBV24-1; CDR3nt: TGTGCCACCAGTGAAGCCCGGGACGGACACAATGAGCAGTTCTTC; CDR3aa: CATSEARDGHNEQFF
j_gene: TRBJ1-1; abundance: few; d_gene: .; len: 13; v_gene: TRBV5-1; CDR3nt: TGCGCCAGCACGGGTCGGATGAACACTGAAGCTTTCTTT; CDR3aa: CASTGRMNTEAFF
j_gene: TRBJ2-3; abundance: .; d_gene: .; len: 16; v_gene: TRBV6-2/TRBV6-3; CDR3nt: TGTGCCAGCAGTTACTTACGGGAAAGGGGGTCAGATACGCAGTATTTT; CDR3aa: CASSYLRERGSDTQYF
j_gene: TRBJ1-4; abundance: .; d_gene: .; len: 15; v_gene: TRBV27; CDR3nt: TGTGCCAGCAGTTCGCTGGGCGCAACTAATGAAAAACTGTTTTTT; CDR3aa: CASSSLGATNEKLFF
j_gene: TRBJ2-3; abundance: .; d_gene: .; len: 16; v_gene: TRBV13; CDR3nt: TGTGCCAGCAGCTTAGCGGGGTCACGACGGTTAAATACGCAGTATTTT; CDR3aa: CASSLAGSRRLNTQYF
j_gene: TRBJ2-1; abundance: .; d_gene: .; len: 12; v_gene: TRBV12-3/TRBV12-4; CDR3nt: TGTGCCAGCAGAGCGCAGTACAATGAGCAGTTCTTC; CDR3aa: CASRAQYNEQFF
j_gene: TRBJ2-2; abundance: .; d_gene: .; len: 14; v_gene: TRBV19; CDR3nt: TGTGCCAGTAACGGACCCCTTAACACCGGGGAGCTGTTTTTT; CDR3aa: CASNGPLNTGELFF
j_gene: TRBJ1-2; abundance: .; d_gene: .; len: 18; v_gene: TRBV4-3; CDR3nt: TGCGCCAGCAGCCAAGATACCACCGGGGCCCAGAGGGGCTATGGCTACACCTTC; CDR3aa: CASSQDTTGAQRGYGYTF
j_gene: TRBJ2-3; abundance: .; d_gene: .; len: 12; v_gene: TRBV6-1; CDR3nt: TGTGCCAGCAGTGAATGGCCAAATACGCAGTATTTT; CDR3aa: CASSEWPNTQYF
j_gene: TRBJ2-5; abundance: .; d_gene: TRBD1; len: 16; v_gene: TRBV15; CDR3nt: TGTGCCACCAGCATAGGGAATGAGGGGGCAGGAGAGACCCAGTACTTC; CDR3aa: CATSIGNEGAGETQYF
j_gene: TRBJ1-3; abundance: .; d_gene: TRBD1; len: 14; v_gene: TRBV28; CDR3nt: TGTGCCGTACAGGGGGATGGCTCTGGAAACACCATATATTTT; CDR3aa: CAVQGDGSGNTIYF
j_gene: TRBJ2-1; abundance: .; d_gene: .; len: 12; v_gene: TRBV28; CDR3nt: TGTGCCAGCAGTTTAGGATACAATGAGCAGTTCTTC; CDR3aa: CASSLGYNEQFF
j_gene: TRBJ1-1; abundance: .; d_gene: .; len: 13; v_gene: TRBV10-3; CDR3nt: TGTGCCACCCGGATCGGTCAAAAGGTTGAAGCTTTCTTT; CDR3aa: CATRIGQKVEAFF
j_gene: TRBJ2-2; abundance: .; d_gene: TRBD1; len: 16; v_gene: TRBV3-1/TRBV3-2; CDR3nt: TGTGCCAGCAGCCAGGCCGGGACAGGGGTTAACGGGGAGCTGTTTTTT; CDR3aa: CASSQAGTGVNGELFF
j_gene: TRBJ1-3; abundance: .; d_gene: TRBD1; len: 15; v_gene: TRBV6-5; CDR3nt: TGTGCCAGCAGTTCCCAGGGGGCGTCTGGAAACACCATATATTTT; CDR3aa: CASSSQGASGNTIYF
j_gene: TRBJ2-3; abundance: .; d_gene: TRBD2; len: 15; v_gene: TRBV3-1/TRBV3-2; CDR3nt: TGTGCCAGCAGCCAGGGGACTAGCGGTGCAGATACGCAGTATTTT; CDR3aa: CASSQGTSGADTQYF
j_gene: TRBJ2-5; abundance: .; d_gene: TRBD1; len: 15; v_gene: TRBV14; CDR3nt: TGTGCCAGCAGCCATGGGACAGGGAGGCAAGAGACCCAGTACTTC; CDR3aa: CASSHGTGRQETQYF
j_gene: TRBJ2-5; abundance: .; d_gene: TRBD2; len: 13; v_gene: TRBV24-1; CDR3nt: TGTGCCACCAGATCTAGCGGACAAGAGACCCAGTACTTC; CDR3aa: CATRSSGQETQYF
j_gene: TRBJ1-6; abundance: .; d_gene: .; len: 15; v_gene: TRBV19; CDR3nt: TGTGCCAGTAGTCCAAGCAGGGTCTATAATTCACCCCTCCACTTT; CDR3aa: CASSPSRVYNSPLHF
j_gene: TRBJ1-6; abundance: once; d_gene: .; len: 15; v_gene: TRBV27; CDR3nt: TGTGCCAGCAAGAAGGAAGGGACCTATAATTCACCCCTCCACTTT; CDR3aa: CASKKEGTYNSPLHF
j_gene: TRBJ1-2; abundance: .; d_gene: TRBD1; len: 15; v_gene: TRBV4-2; CDR3nt: TGTGCCAGCAGCCAAATGAGGACAGGGTTTTTTGGCTACACCTTC; CDR3aa: CASSQMRTGFFGYTF